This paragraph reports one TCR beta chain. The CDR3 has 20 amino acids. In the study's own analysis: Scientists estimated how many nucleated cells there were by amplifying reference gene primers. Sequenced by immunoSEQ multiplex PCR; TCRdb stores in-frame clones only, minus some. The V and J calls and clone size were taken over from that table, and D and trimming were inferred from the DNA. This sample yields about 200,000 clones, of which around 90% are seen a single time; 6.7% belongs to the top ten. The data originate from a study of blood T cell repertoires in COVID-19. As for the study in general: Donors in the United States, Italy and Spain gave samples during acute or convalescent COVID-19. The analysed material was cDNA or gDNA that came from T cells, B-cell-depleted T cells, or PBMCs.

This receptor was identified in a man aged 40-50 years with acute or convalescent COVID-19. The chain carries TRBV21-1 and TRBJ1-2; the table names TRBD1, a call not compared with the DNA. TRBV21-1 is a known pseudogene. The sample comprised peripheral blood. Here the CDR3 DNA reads TGTGCCAGCAGCCCCTCGGGAACAGGGGGAGAGTCGGAAGCTAACTATGGCTACACCTTC. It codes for CASSPSGTGGESEANYGYTF.